These T cell receptor beta chains were read from a single sample in a study of identical twins. TCRdb itself ran the 5' RACE reads through MiXCR, one entry per CDR3 protein. Altogether about 280,000 distinct CDR3 sequences are present, 6.5% to 9.5% being singletons, with the ten largest covering more than 2%. This same sample was also taken into another study, of yellow fever vaccine responses in identical twins.

The sample taken for sequencing was memory (CD45RO+) T cells sorted from blood. The origin of the receptors is a woman under 30 in good health. CDR3s include the opening cysteine and the closing phenylalanine or tryptophan. Each record gives: CDR3 protein, CDR3 DNA, D gene, J gene, V gene, clone size. D genes are given only for firm matches. Clone size is given for some rows only: seen once, a few or many times, or a class if the clone is expanded.

cdr3_aa: CASSLRLVSYNEQFF
cdr3_nt: TGTGCCAGCAGCCTTCGACTAGTTTCCTACAATGAGCAGTTCTTC
d_call: -
j_call: TRBJ2-1
v_call: TRBV9
clone_size: -

cdr3_aa: CSARGSNQPQHF
cdr3_nt: TGCAGTGCTAGAGGGTCGAATCAGCCCCAGCATTTT
d_call: -
j_call: TRBJ1-5
v_call: TRBV20-1
clone_size: many

cdr3_aa: CSAAPKDTQYF
cdr3_nt: TGCAGTGCTGCCCCAAAAGATACGCAGTATTTT
d_call: -
j_call: TRBJ2-3
v_call: TRBV20-1
clone_size: many

cdr3_aa: CASLGGTTNEKLFF
cdr3_nt: TGTGCCAGCTTAGGGGGTACAACTAATGAAAAACTGTTTTTT
d_call: -
j_call: TRBJ1-4
v_call: TRBV12-3/TRBV12-4
clone_size: few

cdr3_aa: CARSSASSTDTQYF
cdr3_nt: TGTGCCAGATCCTCGGCGTCCAGCACAGATACGCAGTATTTT
d_call: -
j_call: TRBJ2-3
v_call: TRBV2
clone_size: many

cdr3_aa: CASRRDSFYGYTF
cdr3_nt: TGTGCCAGCAGAAGGGACAGCTTCTATGGCTACACCTTC
d_call: TRBD1
j_call: TRBJ1-2
v_call: TRBV28
clone_size: -

cdr3_aa: CASSIDSSRTYEQYF
cdr3_nt: TGTGCCAGCAGCATAGACTCGAGTCGGACTTACGAGCAGTACTTC
d_call: -
j_call: TRBJ2-7
v_call: TRBV5-6
clone_size: few

cdr3_aa: CASSLYRSNTEAFF
cdr3_nt: TGTGCCAGCAGCTTATATCGATCGAACACTGAAGCTTTCTTT
d_call: -
j_call: TRBJ1-1
v_call: TRBV7-8
clone_size: few

cdr3_aa: CASSLGWNSNQPQHF
cdr3_nt: TGTGCCAGCAGCTTAGGGTGGAATAGCAATCAGCCCCAGCATTTT
d_call: -
j_call: TRBJ1-5
v_call: TRBV7-2
clone_size: few

cdr3_aa: CSAEGQVGDTQYF
cdr3_nt: TGCAGTGCCGAGGGACAGGTTGGAGATACGCAGTATTTT
d_call: TRBD1
j_call: TRBJ2-3
v_call: TRBV20-1
clone_size: few

cdr3_aa: CASSRGEVGGYTF
cdr3_nt: TGCGCCAGCAGCCGCGGGGAGGTCGGTGGCTACACCTTC
d_call: -
j_call: TRBJ1-2
v_call: TRBV5-1
clone_size: -

cdr3_aa: CASSWTSGSGNEQFF
cdr3_nt: TGCGCCAGCAGCTGGACTAGCGGGAGCGGCAATGAGCAGTTCTTC
d_call: TRBD2
j_call: TRBJ2-1
v_call: TRBV5-1
clone_size: -

cdr3_aa: CASSPSRRVGGYTF
cdr3_nt: TGTGCCAGCAGTCCTTCACGACGGGTCGGAGGCTACACCTTC
d_call: -
j_call: TRBJ1-2
v_call: TRBV12-3/TRBV12-4
clone_size: many

cdr3_aa: CASSELAPPEQYF
cdr3_nt: TGTGCCAGCAGTGAATTGGCCCCGCCCGAGCAGTACTTC
d_call: -
j_call: TRBJ2-7
v_call: TRBV6-1
clone_size: -

cdr3_aa: CAISQSGTRRETQYF
cdr3_nt: TGTGCCATCAGTCAGTCCGGGACTAGGAGAGAGACCCAGTACTTC
d_call: TRBD2
j_call: TRBJ2-5
v_call: TRBV10-3
clone_size: -

cdr3_aa: CSVAGQGDTGELFF
cdr3_nt: TGCAGCGTTGCAGGACAGGGGGACACCGGGGAGCTGTTTTTT
d_call: TRBD1
j_call: TRBJ2-2
v_call: TRBV29-1
clone_size: -

cdr3_aa: CATSDPPQGKSYNEQFF
cdr3_nt: TGTGCCACCAGTGACCCTCCACAGGGAAAATCCTACAATGAGCAGTTCTTC
d_call: -
j_call: TRBJ2-1
v_call: TRBV24-1
clone_size: many

cdr3_aa: CASSQDPSGLGGGDEQFF
cdr3_nt: TGTGCCAGCAGCCAAGATCCCTCCGGACTAGGAGGGGGCGATGAGCAGTTCTTC
d_call: -
j_call: TRBJ2-1
v_call: TRBV14
clone_size: many

cdr3_aa: CASSESRRLTDTQYF
cdr3_nt: TGTGCCAGCAGTGAATCTAGACGACTCACAGATACGCAGTATTTT
d_call: -
j_call: TRBJ2-3
v_call: TRBV25-1
clone_size: -

cdr3_aa: CASSPFTSVDGELFF
cdr3_nt: TGCGCCAGCAGCCCCTTCACTAGCGTCGACGGGGAGCTGTTTTTT
d_call: TRBD2
j_call: TRBJ2-2
v_call: TRBV5-1
clone_size: -

cdr3_aa: CASSQGLAGRFSTDTQYF
cdr3_nt: TGTGCCAGCAGCCAGGGACTAGCGGGAAGATTCAGTACAGATACGCAGTATTTT
d_call: TRBD2
j_call: TRBJ2-3
v_call: TRBV3-1
clone_size: -

cdr3_aa: CSVESREGLREQFF
cdr3_nt: TGCAGCGTTGAGAGCCGGGAGGGCCTTAGGGAGCAGTTCTTC
d_call: TRBD2
j_call: TRBJ2-1
v_call: TRBV29-1
clone_size: -

cdr3_aa: CASSLDRNKAFF
cdr3_nt: TGTGCCAGCAGCTTAGACCGCAACAAAGCTTTCTTT
d_call: -
j_call: TRBJ1-1
v_call: TRBV11-2
clone_size: many